These 21 T cell receptor beta chains share one sample of origin, sequenced in a study of regulatory T cells in long-lasting Graves disease. Researchers made TCR beta libraries by using iRepertoire HTBI primers and running Arm-PCR on CDR3 regions. TCRdb ran MiXCR on the multiplex PCR reads and lists one entry per CDR3 protein. The sample contains approximately 230,000 distinct CDR3 sequences, around 17% of which appear only once. Time point defined: newly diagnosed GD, antithyroid drugs for less than 3 months. With RNA extracted from PBMCs as input, the TCR library was made. The sample was peripheral blood mononuclear cells (PBMCs), taken at new diagnosis, from a patient treated with antithyroid drugs. Receptors were obtained from a female donor with Graves disease.

The rearrangement links TRBV15 to TRBJ2-1; possible D gene TRBD1, 6 bases. Per the germline V gene, CDR1 is LNHNV and CDR2 is YYDKDF (reference sequence). This CDR3 has 16 amino acids. V lost 3 bases to trimming and J lost 4 bases, with 16 bases between them. The CDR3 sequence is CATSRVQGRLYNEQFF. The CDR3 nucleotides read TGTGCCACCAGCAGGGTACAGGGTCGCCTTTACAATGAGCAGTTCTTC. The variable domain in full, completed from reference TRBV15 and TRBJ2-1, reads DAMVIQNPRYQVTQFGKPVTLSCSQTLNHNVMYWYQQKSSQAPKLLFHYYDKDFNNEADTPDNFQSRRPNTSFCFLDIRSPGLGDTAMYLCATSRVQGRLYNEQFFGPGTRLTVL.

This clonotype was seen at least ten times. The chain is built from TRBV19 and TRBJ2-3; TRBD1 matches at 7 bases. The germline V gene encodes CDR1 LNHDA and CDR2 SQIVND (reference sequence). V was pared by 5 bases and J by 0 bases, with 5 bases of the junction left unmatched. The CDR3 extends over 15 amino acids. The CDR3 here is CASSVDRVSTDTQYF. The CDR3 nucleotides read TGTGCCAGTAGTGTCGACAGGGTTAGCACAGATACGCAGTATTTT.

This clonotype was observed many times. The rearrangement uses TRBV2 and TRBJ2-7; D call uncertain. CDR3 length: 11 amino acids. Trimming took off 8 bases at V and 6 bases at J, with 11 bases between the two ends. Germline lookup yields CDR1 SNHLY and CDR2 FYNNEI. The CDR3 spells CASATRGEQYF. The DNA of the CDR3 is TGTGCCAGCGCAACACGTGGCGAGCAGTACTTC.

This clonotype was seen at least ten times. The junction departs from the called germline gene at one end, perhaps through a read error. V usage is TRBV2 and J usage is TRBJ1-5, with 9 bases matching TRBD1. This CDR3 has 15 amino acids. The V gene's germline CDR1 is SNHLY and CDR2 FYNNEI. As DNA, the CDR3 is TGTGCCTGCAGTGGGACAGGGACCAGCAATCAGCCCCAGCATTTT. This codes for CACSGTGTSNQPQHF.

The table lists this clonotype with many counts. The chain uses TRBV7-8 and TRBJ1-4, with 8 bases matching TRBD1. The CDR3 is 15 residues long. Germline V CDR1 and CDR2: SGHVS, FQNEAQ. The V gene end was trimmed by 4 bases and the J gene end by 8 bases; junction bases not matched to a gene: 9. CDR3 nucleotides: TGTGCCAGCAGCTCATTGGGACAGGTTGGGGAAAAACTGTTTTTT. This translates into CASSSLGQVGEKLFF. The full variable domain, its missing parts supplied by reference TRBV7-8 and TRBJ1-4, is GAGVSQSPRYKVAKRGQDVALRCDPISGHVSLFWYQQALGQGPEFLTYFQNEAQLDKSGLPSDRFFAERPEGSVSTLKIQRTQQEDSAVYLCASSSLGQVGEKLFFGSGTQLSVL.

This clonotype came up many times. This rearrangement joins TRBV11-2 to TRBJ1-2; D uncertain. The length of the CDR3 is 12 residues. V dropped 5 bases and J dropped 4 bases, with 8 bases sitting between them. Germline lookup yields CDR1 SGHAT and CDR2 FQNNGV. This chain's CDR3 is CASSAHGYGYTF. The CDR3 DNA sequence: TGTGCCAGCAGCGCACATGGCTATGGCTACACCTTC. Looking up the rest from reference TRBV11-2 and TRBJ1-2 gives the full variable domain: EAGVAQSPRYKIIEKRQSVAFWCNPISGHATLYWYQQILGQGPKLLIQFQNNGVVDDSQLPKDRFSAERLKGVDSTLKIQPAKLEDSAVYLCASSAHGYGYTFGSGTRLTVV.

The chain couples TRBV19 to TRBJ2-7, with no clear D. Germline V gene lookup returns CDR1 LNHDA and CDR2 SQIVND (reference sequence). This CDR3 has 14 amino acids. V lost 0 bases to trimming and J lost 3 bases, with 9 bases between them. The CDR3 DNA reads as TGTGCCAGTAGTATAGAGGGCACCGACTACGAGCAGTACTTC. Translating gives CASSIEGTDYEQYF.

This clonotype was recorded at least ten times. The chain combines TRBV7-2 with TRBJ2-2, with TRBD1 identical over 7 bases. From germline, CDR1 is SGHTA and CDR2 FQGNSA. CDR3 length equals 16 residues. V trimming: 5 bases; J trimming: 4 bases; junction bases outside the gene matches: 10. The CDR3 DNA reads TGTGCCAGCAGCGTGGACAGGACTCTGGCCACCGGGGAGCTGTTTTTT. This translates into CASSVDRTLATGELFF.

V gene TRBV12-3 or TRBV12-4 combines with J gene TRBJ2-1; possible D gene TRBD2, 11 bases. The CDR3 has 19 amino acids. V dropped 4 bases and J dropped 5 bases, with 27 bases sitting between them. The CDR3 here is CASSSGTGVFSGRDNEQFF. The CDR3 DNA is TGTGCCAGCAGTTCCGGGACAGGGGTGTTTAGCGGGAGGGACAATGAGCAGTTCTTC.

This clonotype was seen at least ten times. The rearrangement uses TRBV6-1 and TRBJ2-2; 7 nucleotides align to TRBD2. The J segment lost 3 bases and the V segment lost 7 bases, leaving 8 bases of the junction unmatched. The CDR3 consists of 15 residues. Germline CDR1 MNHNS, CDR2 SASEGT. The CDR3 DNA reads as TGTGCCAGCAAACAAGGCCTAGCGGACACCGGGGAGCTGTTTTTT. Amino acids: CASKQGLADTGELFF.

V usage is TRBV28 and J usage is TRBJ2-1; 13 bases line up with TRBD2. Looked up from germline, CDR1 is MDHEN and CDR2 is SYDVKM. The CDR3 totals 15 residues. Trimming took 3 bases from V and 9 from J; bases not matched to a gene: 5. In nucleotides, the CDR3 is TGTGCCAGCAGTTTTGGGACTAGCGGGATCAGTGAGCAGTTCTTC. This translates into CASSFGTSGISEQFF.

This clonotype was counted a few times. J is TRBJ1-2 and V is TRBV15; the D gene is possibly TRBD1 (5 bases). The V and J ends lost 1 base and 2 bases respectively, with 5 bases between them. The CDR3 is 13 residues long. The germline CDR1 and CDR2 sequences are LNHNV and YYDKDF (reference sequence). The CDR3 protein is CATSRGQNYGYTF. The DNA for the CDR3 is TGTGCCACCAGCAGAGGACAGAACTATGGCTACACCTTC.

This clonotype was recorded many times. The V gene is TRBV7-9, the J gene TRBJ2-5; D gene ambiguous. Between the trimmed V and J ends, which lost 4 bases and 2 bases, there was a span of 11 bases. The CDR3 totals 14 residues. CDR1 and CDR2 from the germline V gene are SEHNR and FQNEAQ (reference sequence). The DNA of the CDR3 is TGTGCCAGCAGCTCCTTAGTTGTTCAAGAGACCCAGTACTTC. Amino acid sequence: CASSSLVVQETQYF.

The sample holds many counts of this clonotype. The CDR3 here is CSAPYSGSTDTQYF. CDR3 coding DNA: TGCAGTGCCCCATATAGCGGCAGCACAGATACGCAGTATTTT. J is TRBJ2-3 and V is TRBV20-1, with a tentative D call TRBD2 (6 bases). CDR1 and CDR2 from the germline V gene are DFQATT and SNEGSKA (reference sequence). The length of the CDR3 is 14 residues. The V end was cut by 6 bases, the J end by 0 bases, with 13 bases between.

This clonotype was counted many times. The chain couples TRBV7-8 to TRBJ2-7, with D tentatively TRBD1 (5 bases). This CDR3 comprises 15 residues. In germline, CDR1 is SGHVS, CDR2 FQNEAQ. V lost 4 bases, J lost 0 bases, and 13 bases lay in between. In DNA form, the CDR3 reads TGTGCCAGCAGCTCAACTGGACAAAACTCCTACGAGCAGTACTTC. It yields the protein CASSSTGQNSYEQYF.

The J gene is TRBJ2-4, the V gene TRBV4-1; D possibly corresponds to TRBD2 (7 bases). The CDR3 runs 17 residues. V was cut by 0 bases and J by 3 bases, with 15 bases left in between. The germline CDR1 and CDR2 sequences are MGHRA and YSYEKL. The CDR3 sequence is CASSQDWGGGVKNIQYF. The CDR3 nucleotides read TGCGCCAGCAGCCAAGATTGGGGAGGGGGTGTCAAAAACATTCAGTACTTC.

This clonotype has at least ten counts. The V gene is TRBV7-9, the J gene TRBJ1-1; weak D call: TRBD1 (6 bases). Germline CDR1 reads SEHNR; CDR2 reads FQNEAQ (reference sequence). This CDR3 is 15 amino acids long. V lost 2 bases and J 4 bases, leaving 14 bases between the germline ends. CDR3 DNA sequence: TGTGCCAGCAGCTTAAGGGGAGAGGGGGGCACTGAAGCTTTCTTT. It specifies CASSLRGEGGTEAFF.

The chain is built from TRBV5-1 and TRBJ1-2; 7 nucleotides line up with TRBD1. The CDR3 is 14 amino acids. The ends lost 0 bases at V and 8 bases at J; junction bases unmatched: 7. Germline assignment: CDR1 SGHRS and CDR2 YFSETQ. The CDR3, as DNA: TGCGCCAGCAGCTTGGAGGGAGGGGGCGCGGGCTACACCTTC. Translation: CASSLEGGGAGYTF.

V gene TRBV12-3 or TRBV12-4 combines with J gene TRBJ1-6, with a tentative D call TRBD1 (5 bases). This CDR3 spans 17 amino acids. V lost 6 bases, J lost 1 base, and 16 bases lay in between. CDR3 DNA sequence: TGTGCCAGCAGCCTGGGCGGGGGATTGTCCTATAATTCACCCCTCCACTTT. It encodes CASSLGGGLSYNSPLHF.

This clonotype was counted ten times or more. V is TRBV28 and J is TRBJ2-1; the D gene could be TRBD1 or TRBD2 (5 bases each). Trimming shortened V by 4 bases and J by 2 bases, and 12 bases separated the two germline ends. From germline, CDR1 is MDHEN and CDR2 SYDVKM. The CDR3 runs to 15 residues. The CDR3 DNA is TGTGCCAGCAGTTGGGGGAACGGGCCCTACAATGAGCAGTTCTTC. Translation: CASSWGNGPYNEQFF.

This clonotype was seen at least ten times. This chain joins TRBV12-3 or TRBV12-4 and TRBJ2-4; D remains ambiguous. CDR3 length: 15 residues. V lost 7 bases to trimming and J lost 7 bases, with 20 bases between them. CDR3 DNA sequence: TGTGCCAGCACCATGTCAACGGTGGAAAGGAACATTCAGTACTTC. This encodes CASTMSTVERNIQYF.